This TCR beta chain was sequenced in a study of T cells in Graves' hyperthyroidism and ophthalmopathy. Findings and caveats of the study: Researchers found most expanded thyroid clonotypes above 0.001 in blood as well. Ophthalmopathy was separated from stable hyperthyroidism by a 13 V-J model.

CDR1 SGHAT and CDR2 FQNNGV come from the germline V gene. Trimming stripped 2 bases from V and 1 base from J, with 9 bases between. This CDR3 is 15 amino acids long. The PBMCs were taken from approximately 11 ml of fresh peripheral blood. This clonotype was detected many times. Its antigen is undetermined. The investigators amplified TCR beta CDR3 regions from RNA transcripts. In the first-round RT-PCR of the TCR CDR3, the HTBI primer set was used. A single record per CDR3 protein comes from TCRdb applying MiXCR to the multiplex PCR reads. The sample carries around 500,000 distinct CDR3 sequences, around 15% recorded once.

The sample taken for sequencing was blood. The V and J genes are TRBV11-2 and TRBJ1-5; no definite D call. The receptor's source is a woman in her 30s with Graves' ophthalmopathy. Written as DNA, the CDR3 is TGTGCCAGCAGCTTATGGTCGGCGAGCAATCAGCCCCAGCATTTT. Protein product: CASSLWSASNQPQHF.